Listed below are T cell receptor beta chains from one sample, sequenced in a study of Tregs in tolerant kidney transplant recipients. The table came from immunoSEQ multiplex PCR; TCRdb's copy has only in-frame clones and leaves some out. Of some 250,000 clones detected, around 82% appear once; the ten largest clones hold around 0.6%. The sequencing sample was made of CD4+ T cells from blood. These receptors originate from a human donor in good health. Each CDR3 is given with its conserved first and last residue. The D gene is left open where the match is weak. Size is stated for part of the rows, as once, few or many counts, or as a class when the clone is expanded.

NA,TRBJ2-1,TRBV7-2,17,NA,CASSFGGTASSYNEQFF,TGTGCCAGCAGCTTCGGGGGGACAGCGAGCTCCTACAATGAGCAGTTCTTC
NA,TRBJ2-2,TRBV7-3,12,NA,CASGVRPGELFF,TGTGCCAGTGGGGTGCGCCCCGGGGAGCTGTTTTTT
NA,TRBJ1-6,TRBV5-4,17,NA,CASRFGASSSYNSPLHF,TGTGCCAGCAGATTTGGAGCTTCGAGCTCCTATAATTCACCCCTCCACTTT
TRBD1,TRBJ1-2,TRBV10-3,15,once,CAISGDSPEDYGYTF,TGTGCCATCAGTGGGGACAGTCCTGAGGACTATGGCTACACCTTC
NA,TRBJ1-2,TRBV5-1,14,once,CASSLEGLLLGYTF,TGCGCCAGCAGCTTGGAGGGTTTACTATTAGGCTACACCTTC
NA,TRBJ1-1,TRBV18,13,NA,CASSARLNTEAFF,TGTGCCAGCTCAGCGCGTTTGAACACTGAAGCTTTCTTT
TRBD2,TRBJ2-7,TRBV19,16,few,CASRTSGRAPFYEQYF,TGTGCCAGTAGGACTAGCGGGAGGGCCCCCTTCTACGAGCAGTACTTC
TRBD2,TRBJ2-7,TRBV18,16,NA,CASSPGRGRSSYEQYF,TGTGCCAGCTCACCGGGGAGGGGACGGAGCTCCTACGAGCAGTACTTC
NA,TRBJ1-5,TRBV19,14,NA,CASSVRDRGQPQHF,TGTGCCAGTAGTGTCCGGGACCGAGGCCAGCCCCAGCATTTT
NA,TRBJ2-7,TRBV2,11,NA,CGGGQYYEQYF,TGTGGGGGAGGACAGTACTACGAGCAGTACTTC
TRBD2,TRBJ2-7,TRBV20-1,11,NA,CSAAGAYEQYF,TGCAGTGCTGCGGGAGCCTACGAGCAGTACTTC
NA,TRBJ2-5,TRBV6-1,14,NA,CASSEHSTLKTQYF,TGTGCCAGCAGTGAACATTCTACTCTCAAGACCCAGTACTTC
NA,TRBJ1-1,TRBV10-2,15,NA,CASSEPGAANTEAFF,TGCGCCAGCAGTGAGCCAGGGGCAGCGAACACTGAAGCTTTCTTT
NA,TRBJ2-3,TRBV7-9,12,few,CASSASTDTQYF,TGTGCCAGCAGCGCTAGCACAGATACGCAGTATTTT
NA,TRBJ2-7,TRBV11-2,13,NA,CASSSYSWYEQYF,TGTGCCAGCAGCTCGTACAGCTGGTACGAGCAGTACTTC
NA,TRBJ2-7,TRBV10-2,12,NA,CASIRQEGEQYF,TGCGCCAGCATCCGACAGGAGGGCGAGCAGTACTTC
NA,TRBJ1-4,TRBV6-1,16,NA,CASSAHSRVANEKLFF,TGTGCCAGCAGTGCCCACAGCAGGGTGGCTAATGAAAAACTGTTTTTT
NA,TRBJ2-2,TRBV5-4,15,once,CASSPSGYRTGELFF,TGTGCCAGCAGCCCCTCGGGGTATCGCACCGGGGAGCTGTTTTTT
NA,TRBJ2-3,TRBV5-1,13,NA,CASFLGGTDTQYF,TGCGCCAGCTTTTTAGGTGGCACAGATACGCAGTATTTT
NA,TRBJ2-5,TRBV9,13,NA,CASSVGTQETQYF,TGTGCCAGCAGCGTAGGGACTCAAGAGACCCAGTACTTC
NA,TRBJ1-1,TRBV30,13,NA,CAWSVRRDTEAFF,TGTGCCTGGAGTGTACGTAGGGACACTGAAGCTTTCTTT
NA,TRBJ2-3,TRBV19,12,few,CALLGSTDTQYF,TGTGCCCTACTGGGGAGCACAGATACGCAGTATTTT
NA,TRBJ1-4,TRBV5-1,16,NA,CASSLGAFGRNEKLFF,TGCGCCAGCAGCTTGGGGGCCTTCGGTCGTAATGAAAAACTGTTTTTT
NA,TRBJ1-2,TRBV15,13,NA,CATSRAQTGGYTF,TGTGCCACCAGCAGAGCCCAAACGGGGGGCTACACCTTC
NA,TRBJ2-2,TRBV19,17,NA,CASSIPYRDGSTGELFF,TGTGCCAGTAGTATTCCATACAGGGACGGGAGCACCGGGGAGCTGTTTTTT
TRBD2,TRBJ2-7,TRBV7-8,17,once,CASSGEWRAGEAYEQYF,TGTGCCAGCAGCGGAGAGTGGAGAGCGGGGGAGGCCTACGAGCAGTACTTC